This T cell receptor (beta chain) was identified in a study of cytomegalovirus exposure and HLA in healthy donors. On the study more broadly: An early release of data contained approximately 80 million unique TCRs, which came from HLA-typed donors. Study-wide findings and caveats: Reported performance of the classifier showed diagnosis of cytomegalovirus status with high specificity and sensitivity. About 87% or about 30% of the time was how often most TCR beta V segments were productive, according to an earlier analysis. Presence/absence comparisons presumed near-even sequencing depth among donors.

As for this clone: What it binds is unknown.

The PCR ran on 60 Vbeta and 13 Jbeta primers. The repertoire was sequenced with immunoSEQ multiplex PCR; TCRdb's copy has only in-frame clones and lacks some. The sample has more than 95,000 clones, roughly three quarters seen once. The V end lost 1 base, the J end lost 2 bases, and 6 bases lay between the germline ends. Germline loops: CDR1 SGHTA, CDR2 FQGNSA. The CDR3 runs 13 residues. This receptor was obtained from a woman aged 25 to 39 in good health and CMV-seronegative. The chain combines TRBV7-2 with TRBJ2-7; D not resolved. Sequencing input: PBMCs. CDR3 amino acids: CASSLDSAYEQYF. The CDR3 DNA follows: TGTGCCAGCAGCTTAGACAGTGCCTACGAGCAGTACTTC. The whole variable domain, filled in from reference TRBV7-2 and TRBJ2-7, reads GAGVSQSPSNKVTEKGKDVELRCDPISGHTALYWYRQSLGQGLEFLIYFQGNSAPDKSGLPSDRFSAERTGGSVSTLTIQRTQQEDSAVYLCASSLDSAYEQYFGPGTRLTVT.